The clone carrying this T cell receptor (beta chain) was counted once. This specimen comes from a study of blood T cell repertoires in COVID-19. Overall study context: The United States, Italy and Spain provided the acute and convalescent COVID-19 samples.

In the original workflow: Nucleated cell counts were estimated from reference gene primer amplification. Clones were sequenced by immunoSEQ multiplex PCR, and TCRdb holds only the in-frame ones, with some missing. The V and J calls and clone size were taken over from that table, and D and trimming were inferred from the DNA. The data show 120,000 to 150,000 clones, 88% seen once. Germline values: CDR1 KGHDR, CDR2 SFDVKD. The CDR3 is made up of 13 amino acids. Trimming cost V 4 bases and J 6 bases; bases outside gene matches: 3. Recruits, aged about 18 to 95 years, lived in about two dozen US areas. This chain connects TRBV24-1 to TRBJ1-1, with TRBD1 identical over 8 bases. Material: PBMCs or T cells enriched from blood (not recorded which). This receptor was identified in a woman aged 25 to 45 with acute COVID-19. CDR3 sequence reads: CATSDGQGAEAFF. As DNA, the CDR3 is TGTGCCACCAGTGACGGACAGGGAGCTGAAGCTTTCTTT.